This T cell receptor (beta chain) appears in the sequencing data of a study of T cells after posttransplantation cyclophosphamide. This clone was counted ten times or more. Method: immunoSEQ multiplex PCR; TCRdb's copy keeps in-frame clones and lacks some. Found here are 30,000 to 50,000 clones, no singletons; the ten largest cover 4% to 5%. V shed 0 bases and J 12 bases; nucleotides not matched to a gene: 3. Germline V lookup: CDR1 MNHNY, CDR2 SVGAGI (reference sequence). The CDR3 sequence is 14 residues long. The rearrangement uses TRBV6-6 and TRBJ2-1, with 12 bases fitting TRBD1. Sequences were obtained from PBMCs. This sequence originates from a woman between 50 and 59 years old in good health and a related stem cell transplant donor. The CDR3 DNA is TGTGCCAGCAGTTACTCGGGACAGGGGGCCGTGCAGTTCTTC. Protein sequence: CASSYSGQGAVQFF.